This T cell receptor beta chain was observed in a study of PD-1 blockade in classical Hodgkin lymphoma. Described time point: cycle 4 day 1 (C4D1), after less than 7 weeks of nivolumab. Brentuximab vedotin exposure varied, and every patient relapsed after autologous stem cell transplantation. Complete response, partial response or progressive disease constituted the best response categories observed. Sequencing used immunoSEQ multiplex PCR; TCRdb keeps in-frame clones, though not all of them. The data show some 8,900 clones, 80% to 85% seen once. Study-level points and caveats: Complete responders showed a baseline diversity that resembled the diversity of newly diagnosed patients.

As for this clone: Its antigen is not known.

Germline V gene sequence: CDR1 LNHDA, CDR2 SQIVND (reference sequence). Trimming removed 1 base from V and 0 bases from J; junction bases left unmatched: 6. The CDR3 contains 17 residues. The source material was peripheral blood mononuclear cells (PBMCs), sampled before the fourth cycle of nivolumab. The rearrangement links TRBV19 to TRBJ1-5; 7 nucleotides align to TRBD1. The sequence was collected from a human donor with classical Hodgkin lymphoma. CDR3 in DNA: TGTGCCAGTAGTATAGTGGGACAGACAAGTAGCAATCAGCCCCAGCATTTT. The encoded protein is CASSIVGQTSSNQPQHF.